The clone carrying this T cell receptor (beta chain) was counted between two and nine times. The antigen remains unidentified. This entry is derived from a study of blood T cells in healthy people across ages. Whole-study findings and limits: Naive T cell percentage by flow cytometry tracked strongly with beta diversity. Considered underestimates were the diversity estimates obtained from one million T cells.

Next came a second PCR, run for about 7 to 12 cycles, which used a sample-barcoded 5' primer along with a J-beta primer mix. CDR3-containing paired-end reads numbered at least 2.5 million in each sample. TCRdb fed the 5' RACE reads into MiXCR, producing one record per CDR3 protein. The data contain 1,500,000 or so distinct CDR3 sequences, roughly 43% of them singletons. Trimming left V 2 bases short and J 0 bases short, with 10 bases between. Looked up from germline, CDR1 is SEHNR and CDR2 is FQNEAQ (reference sequence). This CDR3 region has 15 residues. The chain carries TRBV7-9 and TRBJ1-1; no firm D call. This TCR was sampled from a woman between 18 and 29 years old in good health. The sequenced sample was blood. CDR3 sequence reads: CASSLRGKMNTEAFF. The CDR3 DNA follows: TGTGCCAGCAGCTTACGGGGAAAAATGAACACTGAAGCTTTCTTT. The full variable domain, completed using reference TRBV7-9 and TRBJ1-1, is DTGVSQNPRHKITKRGQNVTFRCDPISEHNRLYWYRQTLGQGPEFLTYFQNEAQLEKSRLLSDRFSAERPKGSFSTLEIQRTEQGDSAMYLCASSLRGKMNTEAFFGQGTRLTVV.